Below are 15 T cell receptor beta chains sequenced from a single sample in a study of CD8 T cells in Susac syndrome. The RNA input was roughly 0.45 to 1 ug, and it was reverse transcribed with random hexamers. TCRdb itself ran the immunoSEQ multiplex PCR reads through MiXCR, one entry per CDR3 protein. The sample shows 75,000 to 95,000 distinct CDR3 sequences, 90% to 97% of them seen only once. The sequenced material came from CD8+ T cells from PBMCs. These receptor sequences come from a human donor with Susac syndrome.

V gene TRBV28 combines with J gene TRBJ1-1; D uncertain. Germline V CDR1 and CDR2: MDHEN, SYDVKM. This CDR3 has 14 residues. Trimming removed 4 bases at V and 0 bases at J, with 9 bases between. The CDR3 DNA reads TGTGCCAGCAGTTCCAGGCTCCTGAACACTGAAGCTTTCTTT. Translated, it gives CASSSRLLNTEAFF.

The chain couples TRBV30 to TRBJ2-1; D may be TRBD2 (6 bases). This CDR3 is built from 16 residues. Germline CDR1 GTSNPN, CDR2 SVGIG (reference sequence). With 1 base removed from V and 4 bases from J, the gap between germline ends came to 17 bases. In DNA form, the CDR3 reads TGTGCCTGGAGTGGTAGGGGCGGGGCCAAATACAATGAGCAGTTCTTC. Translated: CAWSGRGGAKYNEQFF.

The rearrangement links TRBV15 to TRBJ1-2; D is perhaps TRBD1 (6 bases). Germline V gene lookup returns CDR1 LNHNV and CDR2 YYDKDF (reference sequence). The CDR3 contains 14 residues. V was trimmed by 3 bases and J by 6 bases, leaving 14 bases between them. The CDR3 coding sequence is TGTGCCACCAGCAGCGCCTTGAGGGGGAATGGCTACACCTTC. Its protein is CATSSALRGNGYTF. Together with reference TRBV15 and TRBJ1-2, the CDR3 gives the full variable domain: DAMVIQNPRYQVTQFGKPVTLSCSQTLNHNVMYWYQQKSSQAPKLLFHYYDKDFNNEADTPDNFQSRRPNTSFCFLDIRSPGLGDTAMYLCATSSALRGNGYTFGSGTRLTVV.

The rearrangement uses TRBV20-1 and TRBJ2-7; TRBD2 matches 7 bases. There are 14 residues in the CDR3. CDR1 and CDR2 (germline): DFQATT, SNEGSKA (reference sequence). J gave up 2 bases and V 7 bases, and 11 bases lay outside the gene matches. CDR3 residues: CSVKEVGGAYEQYF. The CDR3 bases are TGCAGTGTTAAGGAGGTGGGAGGGGCCTACGAGCAGTACTTC.

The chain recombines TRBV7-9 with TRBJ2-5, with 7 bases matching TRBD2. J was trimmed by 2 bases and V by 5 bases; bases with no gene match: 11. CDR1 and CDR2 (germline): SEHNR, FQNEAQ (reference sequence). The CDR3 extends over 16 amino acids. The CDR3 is CASSIREGPAQETQYF. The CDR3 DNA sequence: TGTGCCAGCAGCATAAGGGAGGGGCCGGCGCAAGAGACCCAGTACTTC.

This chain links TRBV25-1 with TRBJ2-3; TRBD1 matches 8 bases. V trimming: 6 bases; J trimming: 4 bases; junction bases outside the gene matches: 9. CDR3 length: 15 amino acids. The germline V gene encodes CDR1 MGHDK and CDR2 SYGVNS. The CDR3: CASSLQGAGADTQYF. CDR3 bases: TGTGCCAGCAGCCTTCAGGGGGCGGGCGCAGATACGCAGTATTTT.

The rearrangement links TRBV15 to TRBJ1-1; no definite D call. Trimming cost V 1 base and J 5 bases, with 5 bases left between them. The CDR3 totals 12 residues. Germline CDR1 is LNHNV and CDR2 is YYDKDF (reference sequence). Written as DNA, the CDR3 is TGTGCCACCAGCAGAGGAAGGACTGAAGCTTTCTTT. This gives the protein CATSRGRTEAFF.

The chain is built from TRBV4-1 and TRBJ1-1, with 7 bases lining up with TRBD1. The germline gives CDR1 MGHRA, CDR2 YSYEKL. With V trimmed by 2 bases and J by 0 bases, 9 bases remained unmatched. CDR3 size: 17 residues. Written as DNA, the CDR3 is TGCGCCAGCAGCCAACAACACAGGGGAGGGTTGAACACTGAAGCTTTCTTT. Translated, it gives CASSQQHRGGLNTEAFF.

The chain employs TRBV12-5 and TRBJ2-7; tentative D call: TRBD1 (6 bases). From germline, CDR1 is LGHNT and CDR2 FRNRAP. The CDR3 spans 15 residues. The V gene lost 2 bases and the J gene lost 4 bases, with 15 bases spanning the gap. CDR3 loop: CASGLPPTQGYEQYF. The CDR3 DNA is TGTGCTAGTGGTTTGCCACCTACCCAGGGGTACGAGCAGTACTTC.

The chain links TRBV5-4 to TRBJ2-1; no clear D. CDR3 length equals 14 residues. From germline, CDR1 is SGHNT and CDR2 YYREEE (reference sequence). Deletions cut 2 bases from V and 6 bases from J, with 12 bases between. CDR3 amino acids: CASSFSPRTNEQFF. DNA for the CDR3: TGTGCCAGCAGCTTTTCTCCGCGGACCAATGAGCAGTTCTTC.

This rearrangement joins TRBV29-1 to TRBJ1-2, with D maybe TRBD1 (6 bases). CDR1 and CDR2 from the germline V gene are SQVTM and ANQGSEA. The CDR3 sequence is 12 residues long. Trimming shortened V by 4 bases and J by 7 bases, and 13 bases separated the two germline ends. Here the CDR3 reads CSVVTGPGGYTF. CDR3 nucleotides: TGCAGCGTTGTAACAGGGCCCGGTGGCTACACCTTC.

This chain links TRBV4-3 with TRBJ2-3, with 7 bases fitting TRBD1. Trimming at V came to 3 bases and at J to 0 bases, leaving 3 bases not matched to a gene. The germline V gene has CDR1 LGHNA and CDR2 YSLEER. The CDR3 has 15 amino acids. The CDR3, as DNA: TGCGCCAGCAGCCACCCAGGGGGAAGCACAGATACGCAGTATTTT. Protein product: CASSHPGGSTDTQYF.

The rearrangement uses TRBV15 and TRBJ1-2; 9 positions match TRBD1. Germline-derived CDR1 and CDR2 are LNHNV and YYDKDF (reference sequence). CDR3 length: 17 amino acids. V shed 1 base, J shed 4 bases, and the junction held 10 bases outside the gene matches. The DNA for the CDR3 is TGTGCCACCAGCAGAGGAATCGGGACAGGGCGAAGCTATGGCTACACCTTC. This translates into CATSRGIGTGRSYGYTF.

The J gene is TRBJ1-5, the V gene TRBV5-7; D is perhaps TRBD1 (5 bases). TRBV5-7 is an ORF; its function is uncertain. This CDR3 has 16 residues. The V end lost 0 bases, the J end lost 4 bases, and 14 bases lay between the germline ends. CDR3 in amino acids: CASSLGVWKGNQPQHF. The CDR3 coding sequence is TGTGCCAGCAGCTTGGGGGTGTGGAAGGGGAATCAGCCCCAGCATTTT.

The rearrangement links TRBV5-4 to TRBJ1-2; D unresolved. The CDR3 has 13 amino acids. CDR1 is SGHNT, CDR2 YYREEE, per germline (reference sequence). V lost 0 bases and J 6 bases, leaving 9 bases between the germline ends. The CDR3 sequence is CASSLARGDGYTF. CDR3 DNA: TGTGCCAGCAGCTTGGCCCGGGGAGATGGCTACACCTTC.